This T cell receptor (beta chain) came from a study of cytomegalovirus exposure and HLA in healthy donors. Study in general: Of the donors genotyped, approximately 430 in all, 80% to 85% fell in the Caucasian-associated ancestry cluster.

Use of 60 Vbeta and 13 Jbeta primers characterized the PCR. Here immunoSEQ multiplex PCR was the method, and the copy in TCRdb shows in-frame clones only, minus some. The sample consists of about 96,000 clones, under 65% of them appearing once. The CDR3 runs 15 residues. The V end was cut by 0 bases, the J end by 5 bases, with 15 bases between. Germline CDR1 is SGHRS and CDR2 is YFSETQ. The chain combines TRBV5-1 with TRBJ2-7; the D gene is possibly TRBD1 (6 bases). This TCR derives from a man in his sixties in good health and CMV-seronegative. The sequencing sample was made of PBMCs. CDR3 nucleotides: TGCGCCAGCAGCTTGGCCCCAGGGGCTGACCACGAGCAGTACTTC. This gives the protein CASSLAPGADHEQYF.